This T cell receptor beta chain appears in the sequencing data of a study of blood T cell repertoires in COVID-19. This CDR3 contains 12 residues. The V end lost 4 bases, the J end lost 7 bases, and 7 bases lay between the germline ends. Germline CDR1 is SEHNR and CDR2 is FQNEAQ (reference sequence). Using immunoSEQ multiplex PCR, the repertoire was profiled, and TCRdb retains in-frame clones only, with some absent. This sample has around 160,000 clones; approximately 79% occur once, and the top ten carry approximately 18%. The genes are TRBV7-9 and TRBJ2-2, with a weak D call TRBD2 (6 bases). Sequenced input: peripheral blood. This TCR was recovered from an elderly woman with acute or convalescent COVID-19. CDR3 DNA: TGTGCCAGCAGCTCTAGCGTCGGGGAGCTGTTTTTT. Residues: CASSSSVGELFF.